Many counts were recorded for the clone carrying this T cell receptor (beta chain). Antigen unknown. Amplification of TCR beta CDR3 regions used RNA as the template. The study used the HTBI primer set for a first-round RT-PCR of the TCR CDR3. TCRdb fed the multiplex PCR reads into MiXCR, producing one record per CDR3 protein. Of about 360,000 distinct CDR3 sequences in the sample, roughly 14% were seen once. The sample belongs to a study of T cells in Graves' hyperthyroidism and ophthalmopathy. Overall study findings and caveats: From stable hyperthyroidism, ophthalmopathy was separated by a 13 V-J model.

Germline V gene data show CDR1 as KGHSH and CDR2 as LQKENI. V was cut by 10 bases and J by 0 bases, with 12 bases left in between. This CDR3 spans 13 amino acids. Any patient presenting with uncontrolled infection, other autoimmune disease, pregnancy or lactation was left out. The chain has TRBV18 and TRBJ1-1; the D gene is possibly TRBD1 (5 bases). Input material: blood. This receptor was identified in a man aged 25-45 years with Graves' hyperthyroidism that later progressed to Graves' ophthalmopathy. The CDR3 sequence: CATSGTVNTEAFF. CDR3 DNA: TGTGCCACCAGCGGGACGGTGAACACTGAAGCTTTCTTT.